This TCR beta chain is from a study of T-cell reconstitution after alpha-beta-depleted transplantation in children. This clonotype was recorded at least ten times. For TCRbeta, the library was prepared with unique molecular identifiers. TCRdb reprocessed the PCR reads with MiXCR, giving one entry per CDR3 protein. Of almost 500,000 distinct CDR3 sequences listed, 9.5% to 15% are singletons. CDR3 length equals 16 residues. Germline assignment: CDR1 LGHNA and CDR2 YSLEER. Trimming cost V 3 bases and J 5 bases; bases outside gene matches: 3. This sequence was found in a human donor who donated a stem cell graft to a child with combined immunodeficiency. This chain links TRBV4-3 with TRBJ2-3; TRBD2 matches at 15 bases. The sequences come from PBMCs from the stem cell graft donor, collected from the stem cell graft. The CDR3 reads CASSQGLAGGVDTQYF. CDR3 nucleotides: TGCGCCAGCAGCCAGGGACTAGCGGGGGGCGTAGATACGCAGTATTTT.